This T cell receptor (beta chain) was observed in a study of blood T cells in healthy people across ages. This CDR3 comprises 15 residues. In germline, CDR1 is MGHRA, CDR2 YSYEKL. PCR was performed a second time for about 7 to 11 cycles using a sample-barcoded 5' primer and a J-beta primer mix. TCRdb passed the 5' RACE reads through MiXCR, listing each CDR3 protein once. The repertoire holds about a million distinct CDR3 sequences, with roughly 51% as singletons. Findings of the study overall: Diversity was higher, and naive CD4+ cells more numerous, in long-lived donors than in aged donors. Per million T cells, TCR beta diversity dropped about linearly as age rose.

Donors were systemically healthy Caucasian individuals from Russia aged roughly 6 to 100 years. Each donor's blood draw was approximately 10 milliliters of peripheral blood. Remarks on this clonotype: No antigen is known for it.

The V gene is TRBV4-1, the J gene TRBJ2-4; either TRBD1 or TRBD2 may fit D (5 bases each). The assigned J gene may be wrong: the sequence end matches TRBJ2-5 better. Specimen: blood. The clonotype comes from a woman between 55 and 75 years old in good health. CDR3 bases: TGCGCCAGCAGCCAGGGGGTGGGAGATTGGGAGACCCAGTACTTC. Translation: CASSQGVGDWETQYF.